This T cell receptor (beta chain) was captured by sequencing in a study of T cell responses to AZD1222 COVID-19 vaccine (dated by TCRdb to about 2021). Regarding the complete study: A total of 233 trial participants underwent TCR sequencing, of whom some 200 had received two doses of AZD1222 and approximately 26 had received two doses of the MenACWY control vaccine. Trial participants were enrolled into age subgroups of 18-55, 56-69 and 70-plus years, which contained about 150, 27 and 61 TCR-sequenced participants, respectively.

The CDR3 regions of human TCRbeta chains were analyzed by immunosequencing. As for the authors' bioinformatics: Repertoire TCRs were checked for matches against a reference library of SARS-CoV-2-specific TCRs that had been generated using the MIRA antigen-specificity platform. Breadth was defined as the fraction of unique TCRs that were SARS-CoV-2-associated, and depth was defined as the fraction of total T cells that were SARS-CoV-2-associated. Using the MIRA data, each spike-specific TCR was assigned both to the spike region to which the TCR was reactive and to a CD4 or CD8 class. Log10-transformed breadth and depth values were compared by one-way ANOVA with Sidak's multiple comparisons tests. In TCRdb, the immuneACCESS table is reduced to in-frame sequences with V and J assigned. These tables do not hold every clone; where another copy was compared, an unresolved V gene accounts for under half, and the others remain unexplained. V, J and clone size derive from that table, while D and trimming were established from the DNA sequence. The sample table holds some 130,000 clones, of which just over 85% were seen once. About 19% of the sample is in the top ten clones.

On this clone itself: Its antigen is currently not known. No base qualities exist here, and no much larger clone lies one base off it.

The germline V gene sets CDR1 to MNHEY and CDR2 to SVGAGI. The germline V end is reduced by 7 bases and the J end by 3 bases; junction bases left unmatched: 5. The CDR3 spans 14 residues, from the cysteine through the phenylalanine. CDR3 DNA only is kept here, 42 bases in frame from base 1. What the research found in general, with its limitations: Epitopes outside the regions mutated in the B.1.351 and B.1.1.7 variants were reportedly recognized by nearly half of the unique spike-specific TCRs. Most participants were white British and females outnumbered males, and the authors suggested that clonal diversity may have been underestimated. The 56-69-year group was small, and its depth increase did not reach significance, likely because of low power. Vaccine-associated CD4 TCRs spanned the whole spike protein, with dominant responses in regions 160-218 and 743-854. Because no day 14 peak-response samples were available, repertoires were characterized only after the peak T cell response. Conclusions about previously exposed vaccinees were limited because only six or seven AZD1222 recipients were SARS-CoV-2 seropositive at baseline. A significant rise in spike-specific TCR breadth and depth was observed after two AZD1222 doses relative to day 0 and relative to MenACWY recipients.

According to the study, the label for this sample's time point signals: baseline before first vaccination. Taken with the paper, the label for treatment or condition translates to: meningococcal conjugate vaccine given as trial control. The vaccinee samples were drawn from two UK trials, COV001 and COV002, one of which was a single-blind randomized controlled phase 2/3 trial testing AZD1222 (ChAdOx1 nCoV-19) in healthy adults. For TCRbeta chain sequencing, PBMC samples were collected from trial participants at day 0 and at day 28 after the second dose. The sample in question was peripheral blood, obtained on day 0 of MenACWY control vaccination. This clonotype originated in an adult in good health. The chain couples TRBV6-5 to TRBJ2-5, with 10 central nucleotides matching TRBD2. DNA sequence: TGTGCCAGCAAGGTTAGCGGGGGGAAAGAGACCCAGTACTTC. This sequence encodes CASKVSGGKETQYF.